The T cell receptor beta chain under discussion was sequenced for a study of blood T cell repertoires in COVID-19. Study at large: Donors in the United States, Italy and Spain gave samples during acute or convalescent COVID-19. PBMCs, B-cell-depleted T cells, or T cells provided the cDNA or gDNA that made up the material.

Per the original methods: Reference gene primer amplification in the assay estimated nucleated cell counts. Profiled with immunoSEQ multiplex PCR; TCRdb holds only in-frame clones, not every one. V, J and clone size are those of that table, while D and trimming were read from the DNA. The sample carries 100,000 to 150,000 clones, 85% recorded once. This clone appeared a few times. The clonotype was recovered from an elderly woman with acute or convalescent COVID-19. The specimen sequenced was peripheral blood.

CDR3 amino acids: CASSQGRTVNSPLHF. CDR3 nucleotide sequence: TGTGCCAGCAGCCAAGGAAGAACAGTCAATTCACCCCTCCACTTT. This sequence joins TRBV4-2 and TRBJ1-6; D is undetermined. CDR1 and CDR2 (germline): LGHNA, YNFKEQ. CDR3 length equals 15 residues. V shed 1 base and J shed 7 bases, with 11 bases lying between them.